What follows are 21 T cell receptor beta chains derived from one specimen sequenced in a study of blood T cell repertoires in COVID-19. The table came from immunoSEQ multiplex PCR; TCRdb's copy has only in-frame clones and leaves some out. The sample lists about 43,000 clones; roughly 90% were seen once. Material: peripheral blood. The receptor source for this set is a woman at least 80 years old with active COVID-19.

V and J are TRBV12-3 or TRBV12-4 and TRBJ1-1, with D unclear. V shed 7 bases and J shed 4 bases, with 13 bases lying between them. The length of the CDR3 is 13 residues. The CDR3 DNA follows: TGTGCCAGCACCGTACAGATCGTCACTGAAGCTTTCTTT. This codes for CASTVQIVTEAFF.

CDR3: CASSRDKTGGIDTQYF. CDR3 DNA: TGCGCCAGCAGCCGAGACAAGACAGGGGGCATTGATACGCAGTATTTT. This chain connects TRBV4-1 to TRBJ2-3; 10 bases fit TRBD1. The V gene end was trimmed by 4 bases and the J gene end by 6 bases; junction bases not matched to a gene: 10. Germline assignment: CDR1 MGHRA and CDR2 YSYEKL. This CDR3 contains 16 residues.

The chain recombines TRBV30 with TRBJ2-3, with 8 bases fitting TRBD2. There are 17 residues in the CDR3. Trimming removed 3 bases from V and 5 bases from J; junction bases left unmatched: 16. Germline loops: CDR1 GTSNPN, CDR2 SVGIG (reference sequence). The CDR3 bases are TGTGCCTGGAGCGCCCCCCGGACTAGCCAAACGGTAGATACGCAGTATTTT. Translation: CAWSAPRTSQTVDTQYF.

The gene calls are TRBV6-6 and TRBJ1-6; no clear D gene. The CDR3 spans 13 residues. V lost 6 bases, J lost 5 bases, and 8 bases lay in between. Germline V gene data show CDR1 as MNHNY and CDR2 as SVGAGI (reference sequence). The CDR3 loop reads CASSVENNSPLHF. As DNA, the CDR3 is TGTGCCAGCAGCGTAGAGAATAATTCACCCCTCCACTTT.

This chain connects TRBV4-1 to TRBJ2-7, with 15 bases identical to TRBD2. Germline V gene lookup returns CDR1 MGHRA and CDR2 YSYEKL. With 4 bases clipped from V and 1 base from J, the junction kept 5 bases outside the gene matches. This CDR3 comprises 17 residues. The CDR3 region is CASSRTSGGEFSYEQYF. The CDR3 nucleotides are TGCGCCAGCAGCCGGACTAGCGGGGGGGAGTTTTCCTACGAGCAGTACTTC.

This chain uses TRBV5-4 with TRBJ2-1; the match to TRBD2 covers 15 bases. Germline V gives CDR1 SGHNT, CDR2 YYREEE (reference sequence). The V and J ends lost 2 bases and 10 bases, in that order; junction bases with no gene match: 7. This CDR3 spans 16 amino acids. The CDR3 loop is CASSLGLAGGRGEQFF. The CDR3 bases are TGTGCCAGCAGCTTAGGACTAGCGGGGGGGCGAGGGGAGCAGTTCTTC.

The genes are TRBV4-1 and TRBJ1-2, with D maybe TRBD1 (5 bases). CDR3 size: 15 residues. The V and J ends lost 4 bases and 2 bases respectively, with 14 bases between them. In germline, CDR1 is MGHRA, CDR2 YSYEKL. CDR3 coding DNA: TGCGCCAGCAGCCCCCAGGGCACGCAGAACTATGGCTACACCTTC. It codes for CASSPQGTQNYGYTF.

The chain combines TRBV18 with TRBJ1-5; no definite D call. The germline CDR1 and CDR2 sequences are KGHSH and LQKENI. The germline V and J ends were trimmed by 0 bases and 11 bases, with 14 bases remaining between them. The CDR3 covers 14 residues. Here the CDR3 reads CASSPPYPGTTQHF. The CDR3 DNA follows: TGTGCCAGCTCACCACCGTATCCAGGAACGACCCAGCATTTT.

CDR3 sequence: CASSVQGPGSYNEQFF. The CDR3 nucleotides read TGTGCCAGCAGCGTACAGGGCCCGGGCTCCTACAATGAGCAGTTCTTC. The rearrangement links TRBV7-2 to TRBJ2-1, with D tentatively TRBD1 (6 bases). Trimming took off 5 bases at V and 0 bases at J, with 14 bases between the two ends. The CDR3 is made up of 16 amino acids. Per the germline V gene, CDR1 is SGHTA and CDR2 is FQGNSA. Together with reference TRBV7-2 and TRBJ2-1, the CDR3 gives the full variable domain: GAGVSQSPSNKVTEKGKDVELRCDPISGHTALYWYRQSLGQGLEFLIYFQGNSAPDKSGLPSDRFSAERTGGSVSTLTIQRTQQEDSAVYLCASSVQGPGSYNEQFFGPGTRLTVL.

The genes are TRBV30 and TRBJ2-5, with 10 positions matching TRBD2. The V and J ends lost 2 bases and 1 base, in that order; junction bases with no gene match: 4. Germline V CDR1 and CDR2: GTSNPN, SVGIG (reference sequence). CDR3 length: 15 residues. This CDR3 reads CAWSRPSGGQETQYF. For the CDR3, the DNA is TGTGCCTGGAGTCGTCCTAGCGGGGGCCAAGAGACCCAGTACTTC.

The chain has TRBV19 and TRBJ2-3; the match to TRBD1 covers 7 bases. The CDR3 has 15 amino acids. Per the germline V gene, CDR1 is LNHDA and CDR2 is SQIVND (reference sequence). V was pared by 6 bases and J by 7 bases, with 13 bases of the junction left unmatched. Written as DNA, the CDR3 is TGTGCCAGTAGGCCTGACAGGGAAGGGGATTATACGCAGTATTTT. Its translation is CASRPDREGDYTQYF.

The chain has TRBV5-1 and TRBJ2-3, with 9 nucleotides matching TRBD2. Unmatched junction bases numbered 14, after V lost 5 bases and J lost 1 base. CDR1 is SGHRS, CDR2 YFSETQ, per germline. This CDR3 is 18 amino acids long. Here the CDR3 reads CASRFGGSGGSGTDTQYF. In DNA, the CDR3 is TGCGCCAGCAGATTTGGCGGGAGCGGGGGGTCTGGCACAGATACGCAGTATTTT.

V and J are TRBV29-1 and TRBJ1-2; D remains unclear. Germline CDR1 SQVTM, CDR2 ANQGSEA. The CDR3 is 11 amino acids. Trimming cost V 6 bases and J 3 bases, with 8 bases left between them. The chain's CDR3 is CSVRDDYGYTF. The CDR3, as DNA: TGCAGCGTCCGAGATGACTATGGCTACACCTTC.

The chain is built from TRBV28 and TRBJ1-2; the D is unclear. The CDR3 totals 12 residues. V was cut by 5 bases and J by 8 bases, with 12 bases left in between. Germline values: CDR1 MDHEN, CDR2 SYDVKM. This CDR3 is CASSALVYGYTF. Written as DNA, the CDR3 is TGTGCCAGCAGTGCCCTAGTGTACGGCTACACCTTC.

This chain uses TRBV19 with TRBJ1-3; D remains ambiguous. The CDR3 is 13 residues long. V was clipped by 3 bases and J by 3 bases, with 6 bases between them. Per the germline V gene, CDR1 is LNHDA and CDR2 is SQIVND (reference sequence). For the CDR3, the DNA is TGTGCCAGTAGTATCAGAAGTGGAAACACCATATATTTT. This translates into CASSIRSGNTIYF.

Written as DNA, the CDR3 is TGCAGCGTTGGGTGGTCTCTGAGGGACGAGCAGTACTTC. Translating gives CSVGWSLRDEQYF. The J gene is TRBJ2-7, the V gene TRBV29-1; a possible D gene is TRBD2 (5 bases). The CDR3 is made up of 13 amino acids. CDR1 and CDR2 from the germline V gene are SQVTM and ANQGSEA. The V and J ends lost 4 bases and 5 bases respectively, with 15 bases between them.

The chain joins TRBV5-1 to TRBJ1-1; TRBD1 is a possible D gene (5 bases). Germline V gene data show CDR1 as SGHRS and CDR2 as YFSETQ. V lost 0 bases to trimming and J lost 1 base, with 7 bases between them. The CDR3 has 14 amino acids. The CDR3 DNA follows: TGCGCCAGCAGCTTGGGACAGTCGAACACTGAAGCTTTCTTT. This encodes CASSLGQSNTEAFF.

The chain joins TRBV21-1 to TRBJ2-3; the listed D gene, TRBD2, was not tested against the DNA. TRBV21-1 is flagged as a pseudogene. The CDR3 covers 16 residues. The CDR3 here is CASSNRSQPSTDTQYF. In DNA form, the CDR3 reads TGTGCCAGCAGCAACCGTAGTCAACCTAGCACAGATACGCAGTATTTT.

The chain recombines TRBV4-1 with TRBJ1-2; D not resolved. The CDR3 runs to 13 residues. From germline, CDR1 is MGHRA and CDR2 YSYEKL. V shed 6 bases and J shed 2 bases, with 10 bases lying between them. CDR3 loop: CASSLTENYGYTF. CDR3 nucleotides: TGCGCCAGCAGTCTGACGGAGAACTATGGCTACACCTTC.

This clone came up once. The chain uses TRBV7-2 and TRBJ2-1; possibly TRBD1 for D (7 bases). V dropped 5 bases and J dropped 7 bases, with 18 bases sitting between them. This CDR3 region has 15 residues. The germline CDR1 and CDR2 sequences are SGHTA and FQGNSA. CDR3 region: CASSKRDRAGNEQFF. The CDR3 DNA follows: TGTGCCAGCAGCAAAAGAGACAGGGCGGGAAATGAGCAGTTCTTC.

This clone was observed a handful of times. The chain's CDR3 is CAISGGGSSYNEQFF. The CDR3 nucleotides are TGTGCCATCTCCGGCGGGGGGTCCTCCTACAATGAGCAGTTCTTC. The chain is built from TRBV10-3 and TRBJ2-1, with TRBD2 matching over 8 bases. Trimming removed 8 bases from V and 0 bases from J; junction bases left unmatched: 6. CDR3 size: 15 residues. CDR1 ENHRY and CDR2 SYGVKD come from the germline V gene.